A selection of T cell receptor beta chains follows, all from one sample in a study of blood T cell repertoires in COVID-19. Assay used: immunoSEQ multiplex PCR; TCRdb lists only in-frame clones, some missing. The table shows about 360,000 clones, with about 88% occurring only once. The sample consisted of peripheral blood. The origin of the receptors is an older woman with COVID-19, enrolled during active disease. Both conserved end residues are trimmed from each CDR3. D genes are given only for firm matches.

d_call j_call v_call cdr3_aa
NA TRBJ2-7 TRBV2 ASGSSYEQY
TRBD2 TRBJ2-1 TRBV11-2 ASSPGPAGDEQF
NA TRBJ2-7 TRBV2 ASSGGRYSYEQY
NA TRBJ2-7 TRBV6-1 ASSESRQYYEQY
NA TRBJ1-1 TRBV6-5 ASIVNTEAF
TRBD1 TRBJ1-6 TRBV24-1 ATSDFGTENSPLH
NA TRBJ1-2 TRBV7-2 ASSLYDDYYGYT
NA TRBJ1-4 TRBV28 ASTPAGAVDEKLF
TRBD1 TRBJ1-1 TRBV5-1 ASSANQGAYTEAF
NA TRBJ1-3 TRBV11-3 ASSPPYSGNTIY
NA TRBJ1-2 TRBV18 ASSPSKKEGYGYT
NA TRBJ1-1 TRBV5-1 ASSLNRKLNTEAF
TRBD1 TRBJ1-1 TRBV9 ASSVGQTNTEAF
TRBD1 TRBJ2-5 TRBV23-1 ASSQGTGGASSGPQETQY
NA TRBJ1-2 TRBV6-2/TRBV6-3 ASSAESFYGYT
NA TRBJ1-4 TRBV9 ASSASQGSANEKLF
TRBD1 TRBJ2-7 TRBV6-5 ASSYGGGTGYEQY
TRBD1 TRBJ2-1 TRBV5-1 ASSFSGTGYNEQF
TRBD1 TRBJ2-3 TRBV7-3 ASSRTGTGGAGDTQY
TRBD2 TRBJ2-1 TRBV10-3 AIRGPSGGNEQF
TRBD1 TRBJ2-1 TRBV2 ASSAGQSTSYNEQF
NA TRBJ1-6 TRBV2 ASSEGAGRGGGGAPLH
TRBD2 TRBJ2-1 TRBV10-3 AISESRTSGVHEQF
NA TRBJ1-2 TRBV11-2 ASSSSQGGVYT
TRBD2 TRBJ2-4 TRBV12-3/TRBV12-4 ASRHSGGYIQY
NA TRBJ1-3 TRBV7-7 ASSPEVGAGNTIY
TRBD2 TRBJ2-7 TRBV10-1 ASSEFTSGDYEQY
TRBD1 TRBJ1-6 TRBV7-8 ASSPAGGHNSPLH